This TCR beta chain was retrieved from a study of shared clonotypes between healthy human individuals. Whole-study findings and limits: Rarefaction curves obtained for sorted subsets showed sequencing incomplete despite large depth. Compared with clonotypes that all four donors shared, non-shared clonotypes had lower generation probabilities.

At a deep level, the assay was run. Measured with immunoSEQ multiplex PCR; TCRdb has only the in-frame clones, and not every one. The sample carries approximately 700,000 clones, roughly 73% recorded once. The CD4+ fraction was divided into a CD45RA+ naive subset and a CD45RA-negative memory subset. A remark on this clone: The antigen is undetermined.

Material: memory CD4+ T cells sorted from blood. Sample subset: CD45RA-negative fraction. This TCR was sampled from a woman in her thirties in good health.

CDR3 in amino acids: CASSQGRLAGGPNTGELFF. In DNA form, the CDR3 reads TGTGCCAGCAGCCAAGGCCGACTAGCGGGAGGTCCCAACACCGGGGAGCTGTTTTTT. The chain joins TRBV5-4 to TRBJ2-2, with 13 bases that match TRBD2. This CDR3 is built from 19 residues. CDR1 is SGHNT and CDR2 is YYREEE in the germline V gene (reference sequence). V was clipped by 4 bases and J by 2 bases; unmatched bases: 11.